The sequence of this TCR beta chain was determined in a study of T cells of healthy individuals. One entry per CDR3 protein results from TCRdb running MiXCR on the 5' RACE reads. The repertoire holds 63,000 or so distinct CDR3 sequences, with roughly 17% as singletons. The germline V gene has CDR1 MNHEY and CDR2 SVGAGI. The CDR3 covers 15 residues. V was cut by 0 bases and J by 4 bases, with 12 bases left in between. This sequence was found in a human donor in good health. The chain joins TRBV6-5 to TRBJ1-1; D is perhaps TRBD1 (6 bases). CDR3 sequence reads: CASSYSNIRGTEAFF. As DNA, the CDR3 is TGTGCCAGCAGTTACTCTAATATCAGGGGCACTGAAGCTTTCTTT.